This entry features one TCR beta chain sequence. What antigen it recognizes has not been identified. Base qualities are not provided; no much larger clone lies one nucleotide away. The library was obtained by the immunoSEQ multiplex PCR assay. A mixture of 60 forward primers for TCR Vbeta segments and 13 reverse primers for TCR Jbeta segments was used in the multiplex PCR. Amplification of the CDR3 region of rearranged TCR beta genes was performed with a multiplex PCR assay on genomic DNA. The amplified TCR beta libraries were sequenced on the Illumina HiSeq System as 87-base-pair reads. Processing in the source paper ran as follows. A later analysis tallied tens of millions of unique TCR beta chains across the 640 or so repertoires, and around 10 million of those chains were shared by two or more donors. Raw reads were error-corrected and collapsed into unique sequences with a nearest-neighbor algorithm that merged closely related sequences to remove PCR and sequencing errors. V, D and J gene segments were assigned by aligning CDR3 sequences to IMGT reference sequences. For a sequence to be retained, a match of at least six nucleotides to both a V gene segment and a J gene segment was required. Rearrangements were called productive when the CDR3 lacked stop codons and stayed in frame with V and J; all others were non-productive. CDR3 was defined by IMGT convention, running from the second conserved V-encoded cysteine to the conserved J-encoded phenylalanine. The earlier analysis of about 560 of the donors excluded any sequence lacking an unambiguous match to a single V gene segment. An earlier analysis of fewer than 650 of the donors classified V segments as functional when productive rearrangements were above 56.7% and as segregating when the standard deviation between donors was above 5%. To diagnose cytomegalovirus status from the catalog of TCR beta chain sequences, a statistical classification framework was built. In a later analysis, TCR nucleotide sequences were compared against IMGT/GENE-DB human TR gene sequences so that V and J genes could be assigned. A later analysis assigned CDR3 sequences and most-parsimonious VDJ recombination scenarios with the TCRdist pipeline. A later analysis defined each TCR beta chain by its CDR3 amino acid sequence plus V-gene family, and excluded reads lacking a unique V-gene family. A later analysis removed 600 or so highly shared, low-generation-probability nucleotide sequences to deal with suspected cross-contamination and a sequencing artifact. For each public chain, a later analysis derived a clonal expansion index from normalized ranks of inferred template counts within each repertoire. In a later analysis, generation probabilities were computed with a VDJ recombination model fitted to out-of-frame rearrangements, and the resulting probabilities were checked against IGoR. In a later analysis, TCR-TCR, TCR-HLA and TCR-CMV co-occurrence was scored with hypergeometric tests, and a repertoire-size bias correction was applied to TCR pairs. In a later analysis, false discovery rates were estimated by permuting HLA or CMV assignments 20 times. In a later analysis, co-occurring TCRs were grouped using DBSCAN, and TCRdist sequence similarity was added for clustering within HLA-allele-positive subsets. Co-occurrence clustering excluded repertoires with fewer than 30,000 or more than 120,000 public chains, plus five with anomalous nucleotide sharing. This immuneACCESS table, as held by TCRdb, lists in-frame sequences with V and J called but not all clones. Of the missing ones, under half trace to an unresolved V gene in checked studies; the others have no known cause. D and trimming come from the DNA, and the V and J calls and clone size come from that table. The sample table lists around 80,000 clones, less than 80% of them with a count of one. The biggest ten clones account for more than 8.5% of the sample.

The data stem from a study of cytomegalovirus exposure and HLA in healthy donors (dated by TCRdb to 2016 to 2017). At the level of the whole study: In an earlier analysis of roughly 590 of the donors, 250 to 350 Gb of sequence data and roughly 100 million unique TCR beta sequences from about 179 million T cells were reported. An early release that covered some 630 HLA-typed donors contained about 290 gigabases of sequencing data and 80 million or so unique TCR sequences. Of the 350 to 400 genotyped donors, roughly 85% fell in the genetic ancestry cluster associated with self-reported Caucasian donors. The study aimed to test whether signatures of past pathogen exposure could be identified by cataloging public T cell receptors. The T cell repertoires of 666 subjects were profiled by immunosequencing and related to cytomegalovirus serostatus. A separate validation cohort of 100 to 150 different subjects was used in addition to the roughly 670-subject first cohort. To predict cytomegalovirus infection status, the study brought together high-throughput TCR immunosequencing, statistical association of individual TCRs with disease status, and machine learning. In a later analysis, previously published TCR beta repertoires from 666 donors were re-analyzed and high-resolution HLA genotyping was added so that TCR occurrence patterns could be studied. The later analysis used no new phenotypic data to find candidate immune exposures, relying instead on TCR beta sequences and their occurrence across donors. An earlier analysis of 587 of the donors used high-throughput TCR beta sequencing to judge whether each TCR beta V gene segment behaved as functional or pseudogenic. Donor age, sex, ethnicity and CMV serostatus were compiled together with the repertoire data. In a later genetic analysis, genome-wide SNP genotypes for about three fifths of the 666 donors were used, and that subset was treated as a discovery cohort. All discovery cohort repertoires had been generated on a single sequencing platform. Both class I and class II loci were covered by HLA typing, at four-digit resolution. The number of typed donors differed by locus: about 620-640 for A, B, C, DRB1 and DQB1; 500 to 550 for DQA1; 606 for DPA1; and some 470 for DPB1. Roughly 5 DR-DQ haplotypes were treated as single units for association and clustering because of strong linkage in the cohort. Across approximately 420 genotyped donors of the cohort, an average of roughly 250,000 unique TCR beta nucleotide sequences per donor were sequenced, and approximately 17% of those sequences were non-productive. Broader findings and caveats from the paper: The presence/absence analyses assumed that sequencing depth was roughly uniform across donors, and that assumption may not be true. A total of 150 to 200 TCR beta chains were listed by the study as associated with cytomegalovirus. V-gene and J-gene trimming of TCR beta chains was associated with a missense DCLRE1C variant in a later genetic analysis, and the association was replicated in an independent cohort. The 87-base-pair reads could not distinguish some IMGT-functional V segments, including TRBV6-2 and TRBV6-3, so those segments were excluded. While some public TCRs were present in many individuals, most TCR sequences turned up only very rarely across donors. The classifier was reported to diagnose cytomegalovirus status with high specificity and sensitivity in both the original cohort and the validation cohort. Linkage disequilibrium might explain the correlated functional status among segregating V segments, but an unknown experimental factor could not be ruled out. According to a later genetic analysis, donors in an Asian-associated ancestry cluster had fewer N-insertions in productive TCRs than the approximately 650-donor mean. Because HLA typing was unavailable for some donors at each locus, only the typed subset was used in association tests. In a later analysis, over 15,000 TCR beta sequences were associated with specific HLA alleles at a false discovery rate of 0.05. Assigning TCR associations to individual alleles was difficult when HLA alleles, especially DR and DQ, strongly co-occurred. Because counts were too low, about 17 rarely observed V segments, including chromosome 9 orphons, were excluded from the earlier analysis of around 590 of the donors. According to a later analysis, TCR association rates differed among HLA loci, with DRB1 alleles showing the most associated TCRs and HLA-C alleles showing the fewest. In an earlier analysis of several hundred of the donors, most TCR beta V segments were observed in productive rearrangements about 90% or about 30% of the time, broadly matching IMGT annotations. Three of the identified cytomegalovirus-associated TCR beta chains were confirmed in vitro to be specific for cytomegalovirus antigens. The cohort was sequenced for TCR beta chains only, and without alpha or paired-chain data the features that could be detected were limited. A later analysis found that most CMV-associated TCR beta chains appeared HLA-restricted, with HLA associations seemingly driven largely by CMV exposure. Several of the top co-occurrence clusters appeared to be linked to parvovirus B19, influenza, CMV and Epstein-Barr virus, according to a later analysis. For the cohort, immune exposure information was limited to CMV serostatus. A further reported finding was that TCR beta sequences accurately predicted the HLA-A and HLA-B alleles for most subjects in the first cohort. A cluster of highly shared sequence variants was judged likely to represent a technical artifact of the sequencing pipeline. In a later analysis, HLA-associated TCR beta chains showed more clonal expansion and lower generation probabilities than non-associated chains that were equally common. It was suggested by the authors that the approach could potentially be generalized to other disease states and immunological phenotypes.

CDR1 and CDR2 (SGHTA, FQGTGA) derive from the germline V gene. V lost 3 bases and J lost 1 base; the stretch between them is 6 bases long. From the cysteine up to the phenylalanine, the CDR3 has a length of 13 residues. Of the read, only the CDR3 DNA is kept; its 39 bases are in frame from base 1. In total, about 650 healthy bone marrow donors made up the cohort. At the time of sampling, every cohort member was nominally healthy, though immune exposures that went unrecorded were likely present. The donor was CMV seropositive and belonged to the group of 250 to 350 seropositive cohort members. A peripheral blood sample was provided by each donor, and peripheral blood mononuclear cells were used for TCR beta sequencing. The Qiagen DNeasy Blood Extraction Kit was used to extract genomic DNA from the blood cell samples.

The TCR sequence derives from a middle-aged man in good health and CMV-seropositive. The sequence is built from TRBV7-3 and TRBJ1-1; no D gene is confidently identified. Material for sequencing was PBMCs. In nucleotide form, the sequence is TGTGCCAGCAGCTTTACACCGAACACTGAAGCTTTCTTT. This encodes CASSFTPNTEAFF.